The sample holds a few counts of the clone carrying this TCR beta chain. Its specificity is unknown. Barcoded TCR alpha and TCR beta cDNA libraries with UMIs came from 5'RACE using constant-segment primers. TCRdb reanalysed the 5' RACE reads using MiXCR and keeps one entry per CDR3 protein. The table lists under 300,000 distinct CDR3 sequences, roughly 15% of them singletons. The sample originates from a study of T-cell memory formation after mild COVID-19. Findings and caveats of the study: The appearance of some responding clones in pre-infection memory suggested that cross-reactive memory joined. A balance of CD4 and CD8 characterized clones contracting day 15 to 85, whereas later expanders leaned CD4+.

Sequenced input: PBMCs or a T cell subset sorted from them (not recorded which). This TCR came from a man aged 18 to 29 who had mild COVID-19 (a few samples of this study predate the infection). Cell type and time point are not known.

CDR3 nucleotides: TGTGCCAGCAGTGGTAGAGGGTATAAGGCGGTCACCGGGGAGCTGTTTTTT. Translation gives CASSGRGYKAVTGELFF. This chain uses TRBV25-1 with TRBJ2-2; maybe TRBD2 (5 bases). The germline CDR1 and CDR2 sequences are MGHDK and SYGVNS. V was shortened by 4 bases and J by 4 bases, with 19 bases between the two germline ends. The CDR3 contains 17 residues.